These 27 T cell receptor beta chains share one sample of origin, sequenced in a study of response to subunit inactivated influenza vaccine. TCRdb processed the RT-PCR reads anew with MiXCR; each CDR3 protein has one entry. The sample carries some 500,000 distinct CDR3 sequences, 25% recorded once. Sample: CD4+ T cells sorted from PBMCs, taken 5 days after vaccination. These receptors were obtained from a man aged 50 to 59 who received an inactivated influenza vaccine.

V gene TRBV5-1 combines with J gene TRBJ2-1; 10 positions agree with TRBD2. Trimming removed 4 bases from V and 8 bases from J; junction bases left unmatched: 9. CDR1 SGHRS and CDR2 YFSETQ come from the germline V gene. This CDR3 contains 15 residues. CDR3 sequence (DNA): TGCGCCAGCAGCCACTCTAGCGGGAGTATTTATGAGCAGTTCTTC. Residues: CASSHSSGSIYEQFF.

Here the CDR3 DNA reads TGTGCCAGCAGCTTGGAGAGACAGGGAGGCACTGAAGCTTTCTTT. This translates into CASSLERQGGTEAFF. This chain joins TRBV5-5 and TRBJ1-1, with TRBD1 matching 7 bases. With V trimmed by 0 bases and J by 4 bases, 6 bases remained unmatched. The germline V gene encodes CDR1 SGHKS and CDR2 YYEKEE (reference sequence). This CDR3 spans 15 amino acids.

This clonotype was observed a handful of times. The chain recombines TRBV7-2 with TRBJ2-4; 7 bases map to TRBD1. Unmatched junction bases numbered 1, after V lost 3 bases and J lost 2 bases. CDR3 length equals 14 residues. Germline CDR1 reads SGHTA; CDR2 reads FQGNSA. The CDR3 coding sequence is TGTGCCAGCAGCTTGGGACAGACCAAAAACATTCAGTACTTC. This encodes CASSLGQTKNIQYF.

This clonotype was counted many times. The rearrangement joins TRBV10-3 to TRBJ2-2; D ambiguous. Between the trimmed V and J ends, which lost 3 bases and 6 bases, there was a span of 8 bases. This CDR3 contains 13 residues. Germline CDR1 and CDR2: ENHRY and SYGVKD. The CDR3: CAISDTPSGELFF. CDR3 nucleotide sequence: TGTGCCATCAGTGATACCCCGTCCGGGGAGCTGTTTTTT.

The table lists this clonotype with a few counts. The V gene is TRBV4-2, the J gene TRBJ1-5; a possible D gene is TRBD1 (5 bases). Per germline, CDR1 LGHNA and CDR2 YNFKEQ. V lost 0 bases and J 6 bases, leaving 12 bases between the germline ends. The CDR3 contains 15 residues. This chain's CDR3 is CASSQEWGRGQPQHF. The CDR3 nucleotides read TGTGCCAGCAGCCAAGAATGGGGGAGGGGTCAGCCCCAGCATTTT.

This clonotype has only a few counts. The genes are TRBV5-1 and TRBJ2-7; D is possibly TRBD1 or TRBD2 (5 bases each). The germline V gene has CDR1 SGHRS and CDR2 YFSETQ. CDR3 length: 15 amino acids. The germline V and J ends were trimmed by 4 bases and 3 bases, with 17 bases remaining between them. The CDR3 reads CASSPGPPYGYEQYF. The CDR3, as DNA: TGCGCCAGCAGCCCGGGACCCCCCTACGGCTACGAGCAGTACTTC.

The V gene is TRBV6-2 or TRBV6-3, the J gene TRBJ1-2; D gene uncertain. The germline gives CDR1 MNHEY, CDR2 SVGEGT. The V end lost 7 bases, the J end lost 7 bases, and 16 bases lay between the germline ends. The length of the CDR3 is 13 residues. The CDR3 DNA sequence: TGTGCCAGCAACCCGATTGGATTCTCTGGCTACACCTTC. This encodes CASNPIGFSGYTF.

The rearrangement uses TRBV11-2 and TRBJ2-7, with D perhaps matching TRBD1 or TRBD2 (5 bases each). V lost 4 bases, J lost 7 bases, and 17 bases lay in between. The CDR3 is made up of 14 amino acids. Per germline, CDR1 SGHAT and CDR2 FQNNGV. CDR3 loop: CASSYKRWGSEQYF. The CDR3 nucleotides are TGTGCCAGCAGCTACAAAAGGTGGGGGTCGGAGCAGTACTTC. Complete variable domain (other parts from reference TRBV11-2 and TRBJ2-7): EAGVAQSPRYKIIEKRQSVAFWCNPISGHATLYWYQQILGQGPKLLIQFQNNGVVDDSQLPKDRFSAERLKGVDSTLKIQPAKLEDSAVYLCASSYKRWGSEQYFGPGTRLTVT.

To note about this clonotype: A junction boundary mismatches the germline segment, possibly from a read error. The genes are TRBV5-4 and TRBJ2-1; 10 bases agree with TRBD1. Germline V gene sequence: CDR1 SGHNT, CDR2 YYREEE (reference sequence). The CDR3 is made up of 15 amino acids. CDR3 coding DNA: TGTGCCAGCAGCTGGGACAGGGGTTCCTACAATGAGCAGTTCTTT. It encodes CASSWDRGSYNEQFF.

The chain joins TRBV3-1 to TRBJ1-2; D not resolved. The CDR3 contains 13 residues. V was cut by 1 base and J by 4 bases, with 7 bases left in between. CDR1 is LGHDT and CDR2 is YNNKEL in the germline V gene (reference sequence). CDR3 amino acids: CASSQVGSYGYTF. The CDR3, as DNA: TGTGCCAGCAGCCAAGTCGGTTCCTATGGCTACACCTTC. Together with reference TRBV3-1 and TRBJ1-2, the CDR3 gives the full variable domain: DTAVSQTPKYLVTQMGNDKSIKCEQNLGHDTMYWYKQDSKKFLKIMFSYNNKELIINETVPNRFSPKSPDKAHLNLHINSLELGDSAVYFCASSQVGSYGYTFGSGTRLTVV.

DNA for the CDR3: TGTGCCAGCAGTTTAACCCTGGGCGAGCAGTACTTC. Translated, it gives CASSLTLGEQYF. The chain combines TRBV12-3 or TRBV12-4 with TRBJ2-7, with D hard to call. This CDR3 spans 12 amino acids. The ends were cut back, 2 bases at V and 6 bases at J, with 8 bases in the middle.

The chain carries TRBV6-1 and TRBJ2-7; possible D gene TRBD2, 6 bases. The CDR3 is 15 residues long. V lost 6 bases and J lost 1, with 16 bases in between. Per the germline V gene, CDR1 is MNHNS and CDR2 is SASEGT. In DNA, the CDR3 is TGTGCCAGCAGGTGGCGGGGCCCAGGGTCCTACGAGCAGTACTTC. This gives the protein CASRWRGPGSYEQYF.

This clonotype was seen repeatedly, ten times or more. Here the CDR3 DNA reads TGTGCCAGCAGCACACTAAGACAGAGCAACTATGGCTACACCTTC. This gives the protein CASSTLRQSNYGYTF. The V gene is TRBV7-2, the J gene TRBJ1-2, with D possibly matching TRBD1 (5 bases). The CDR3 covers 15 residues. Trimming took 5 bases from V and 2 from J, leaving 15 bases between them. Germline lookup yields CDR1 SGHTA and CDR2 FQGNSA.

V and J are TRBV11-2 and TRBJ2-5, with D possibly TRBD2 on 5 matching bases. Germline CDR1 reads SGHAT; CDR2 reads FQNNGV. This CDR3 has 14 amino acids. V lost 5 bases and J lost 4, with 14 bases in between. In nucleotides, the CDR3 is TGTGCCAGCAGCCGGGATTGGCTTATAGAGACCCAGTACTTC. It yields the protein CASSRDWLIETQYF.

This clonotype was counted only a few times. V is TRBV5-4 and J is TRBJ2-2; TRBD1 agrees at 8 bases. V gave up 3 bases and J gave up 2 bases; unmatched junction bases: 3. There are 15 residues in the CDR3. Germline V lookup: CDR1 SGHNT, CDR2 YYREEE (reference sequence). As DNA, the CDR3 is TGTGCCAGCAGCTGGGACAGGTCCAACACCGGGGAGCTGTTTTTT. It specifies CASSWDRSNTGELFF. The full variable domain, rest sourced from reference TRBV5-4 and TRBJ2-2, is ETGVTQSPTHLIKTRGQQVTLRCSSQSGHNTVSWYQQALGQGPQFIFQYYREEENGRGNFPPRFSGLQFPNYSSELNVNALELDDSALYLCASSWDRSNTGELFFGEGSRLTVL.

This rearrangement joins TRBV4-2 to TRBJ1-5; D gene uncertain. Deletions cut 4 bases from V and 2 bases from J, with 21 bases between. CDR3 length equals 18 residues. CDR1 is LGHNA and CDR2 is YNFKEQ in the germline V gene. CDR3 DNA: TGTGCCAGCAGCCGAGACCTGAATCAGTTTGACGGCAATCAGCCCCAGCATTTT. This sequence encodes CASSRDLNQFDGNQPQHF.

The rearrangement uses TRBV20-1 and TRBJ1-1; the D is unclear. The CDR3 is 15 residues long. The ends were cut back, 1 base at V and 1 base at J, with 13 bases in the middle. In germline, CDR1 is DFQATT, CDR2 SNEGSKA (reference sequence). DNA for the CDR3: TGCAGTGCTAGAGGACAAGGGTGGGAGAACACTGAAGCTTTCTTT. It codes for CSARGQGWENTEAFF.

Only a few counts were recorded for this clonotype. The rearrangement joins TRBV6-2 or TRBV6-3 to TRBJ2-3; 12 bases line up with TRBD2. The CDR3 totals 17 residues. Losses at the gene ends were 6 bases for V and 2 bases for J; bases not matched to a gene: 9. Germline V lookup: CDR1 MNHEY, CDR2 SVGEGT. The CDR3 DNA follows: TGTGCCAGCAGCCCCCAGACTAGCGGGGGTCCCACAGATACGCAGTATTTT. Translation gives CASSPQTSGGPTDTQYF.

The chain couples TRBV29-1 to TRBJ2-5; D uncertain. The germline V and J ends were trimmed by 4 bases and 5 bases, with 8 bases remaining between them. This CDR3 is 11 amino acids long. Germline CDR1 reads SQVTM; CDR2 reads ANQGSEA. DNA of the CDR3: TGCAGCGTTGGGGTTGTCGAGACCCAGTACTTC. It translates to CSVGVVETQYF.

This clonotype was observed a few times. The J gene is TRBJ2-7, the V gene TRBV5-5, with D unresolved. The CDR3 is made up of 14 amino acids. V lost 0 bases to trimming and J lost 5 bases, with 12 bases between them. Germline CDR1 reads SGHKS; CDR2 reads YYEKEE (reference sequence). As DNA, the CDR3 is TGTGCCAGCAGCTTGGAAGACCCCATTCACGAGCAGTACTTC. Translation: CASSLEDPIHEQYF.

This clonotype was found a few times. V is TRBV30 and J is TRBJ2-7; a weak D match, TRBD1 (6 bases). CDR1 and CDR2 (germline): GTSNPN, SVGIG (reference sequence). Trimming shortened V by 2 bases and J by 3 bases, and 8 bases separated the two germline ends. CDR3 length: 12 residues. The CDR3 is CAWSKDSYEQYF. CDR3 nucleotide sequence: TGTGCCTGGAGTAAGGACAGCTACGAGCAGTACTTC.

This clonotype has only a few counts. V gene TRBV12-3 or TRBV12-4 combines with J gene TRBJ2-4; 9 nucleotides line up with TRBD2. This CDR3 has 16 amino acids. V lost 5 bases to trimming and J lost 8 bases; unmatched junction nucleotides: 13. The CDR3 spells CASSTVSGGGVDIQYF. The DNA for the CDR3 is TGTGCCAGCAGTACAGTTAGCGGGGGTGGGGTTGACATTCAGTACTTC.

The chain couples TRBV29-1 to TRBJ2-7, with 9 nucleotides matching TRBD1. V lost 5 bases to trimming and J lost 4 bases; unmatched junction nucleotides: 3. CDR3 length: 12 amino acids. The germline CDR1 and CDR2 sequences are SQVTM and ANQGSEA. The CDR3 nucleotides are TGCAGCGTTCTGGGACAGGGTTACGAGCAGTACTTC. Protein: CSVLGQGYEQYF.

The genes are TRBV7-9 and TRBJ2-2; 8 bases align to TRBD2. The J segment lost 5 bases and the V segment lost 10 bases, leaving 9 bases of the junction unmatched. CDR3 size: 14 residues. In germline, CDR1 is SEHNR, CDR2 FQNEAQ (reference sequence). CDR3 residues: CATEAGVETGELFF. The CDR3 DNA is TGTGCCACTGAAGCGGGAGTGGAAACCGGGGAGCTGTTTTTT.

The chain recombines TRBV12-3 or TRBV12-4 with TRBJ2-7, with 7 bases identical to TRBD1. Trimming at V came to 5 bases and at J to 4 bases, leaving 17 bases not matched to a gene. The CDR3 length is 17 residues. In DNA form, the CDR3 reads TGTGCCAGCAGTCGCATGCGCCGATCGGGGACAGCTTACGAGCAGTACTTC. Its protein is CASSRMRRSGTAYEQYF.

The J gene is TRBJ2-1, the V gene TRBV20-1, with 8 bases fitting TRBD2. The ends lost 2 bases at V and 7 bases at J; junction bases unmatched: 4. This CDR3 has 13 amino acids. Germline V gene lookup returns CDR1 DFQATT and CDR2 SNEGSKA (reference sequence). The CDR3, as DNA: TGCAGTGCTAGAACCGGGACTAGAAATGAGCAGTTCTTC. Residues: CSARTGTRNEQFF.

For the CDR3, the DNA is TGTGCCAGCAGCTTAGTAGGGATGAATCAGCCCCAGCATTTT. Translation gives CASSLVGMNQPQHF. The chain has TRBV7-8 and TRBJ1-5; D is unresolved. V lost 1 base, J lost 4 bases, and 8 bases lay in between. There are 14 residues in the CDR3. CDR1 SGHVS and CDR2 FQNEAQ come from the germline V gene.